This T cell receptor (beta chain) was sequenced in a study of CXCR3-negative and CXCR3-positive naive CD8 T cells. The libraries of TRB cDNA were constructed through 5' RACE using UMI labels. TCRdb reprocessed the 5' RACE reads and keeps a single row for each CDR3 protein, giving no DNA. This sample lists 150,000 or so distinct CDR3 sequences; its ten largest clones have approximately 0.51%. The CDR3 is made up of 13 amino acids. The germline CDR1 and CDR2 sequences are DFQATT and SNEGSKA (reference sequence). Whole-study results and caveats: Both naive subsets showed comparably high diversity, and memory CD8+ cells showed much lower diversity. CXCR3 expression partially decreased after cryopreservation; most assays used fresh PBMCs. Naive cells positive for CXCR3 carried more hydrophobic TRB CDR3s than CXCR3-negative ones.

As to this clonotype: Its antigen is undetermined.

The rearrangement joins TRBV20-1 to TRBJ2-5; the TCRdb D gene call, TRBD1, has no DNA to confirm it. This TCR derives from a human donor in good health. Some clones in this sample may be carry-over from other donors' samples. Sequencing was performed on naive CXCR3+ CD8+ T cells from blood. Subset here: CD45RO-CCR7+CD27+CD95- naive CD8+ T cells expressing CXCR3 (TNR3+). The CDR3 is CSARRQSQETQYF.